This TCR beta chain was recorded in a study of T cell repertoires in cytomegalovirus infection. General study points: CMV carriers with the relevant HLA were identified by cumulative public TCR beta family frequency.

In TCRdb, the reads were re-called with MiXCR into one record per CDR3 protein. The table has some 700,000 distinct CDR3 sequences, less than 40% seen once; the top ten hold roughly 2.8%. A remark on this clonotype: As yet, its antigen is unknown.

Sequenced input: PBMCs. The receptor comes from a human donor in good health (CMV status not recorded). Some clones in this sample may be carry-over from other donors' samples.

The CDR3 sequence: CASSLSRTGNTEAFF. DNA for the CDR3: TGTGCCAGCAGCTTATCCCGGACAGGGAACACTGAAGCTTTCTTT. The chain carries TRBV5-6 and TRBJ1-1, with 7 bases matching TRBD1. The germline V gene encodes CDR1 SGHDT and CDR2 YYEEEE. CDR3 length: 15 amino acids. The V gene end was trimmed by 2 bases and the J gene end by 1 base; junction bases not matched to a gene: 5. Drawing the rest from reference TRBV5-6 and TRBJ1-1, the complete variable domain is DAGVTQSPTHLIKTRGQQVTLRCSPKSGHDTVSWYQQALGQGPQFIFQYYEEEERQRGNFPDRFSGHQFPNYSSELNVNALLLGDSALYLCASSLSRTGNTEAFFGQGTRLTVV.